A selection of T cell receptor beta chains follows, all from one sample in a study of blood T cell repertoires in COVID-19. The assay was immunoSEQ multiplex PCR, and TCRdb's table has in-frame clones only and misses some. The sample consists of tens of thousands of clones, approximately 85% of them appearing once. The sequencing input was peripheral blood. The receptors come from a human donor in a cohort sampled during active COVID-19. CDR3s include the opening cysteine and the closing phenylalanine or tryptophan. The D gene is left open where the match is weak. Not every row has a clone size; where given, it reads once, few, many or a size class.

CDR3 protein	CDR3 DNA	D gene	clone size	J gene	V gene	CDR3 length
CASSLFGLGAYTDTQYF	TGTGCCAGCAGCTTGTTTGGGCTGGGGGCTTACACAGATACGCAGTATTTT	NA	once	TRBJ2-3	TRBV5-5	17
CASSLQSGGARNTGELFF	TGTGCCAGCAGCTTACAGAGCGGGGGGGCCAGGAACACCGGGGAGCTGTTTTTT	TRBD2	NA	TRBJ2-2	TRBV7-2	18
CATGRDRGYEQYF	TGTGCCACCGGCCGGGACAGGGGCTACGAGCAGTACTTC	TRBD1	few	TRBJ2-7	TRBV6-6	13
CASSVGKLNTEAFF	TGTGCCAGCAGTGTTGGCAAATTGAACACTGAAGCTTTCTTT	NA	NA	TRBJ1-1	TRBV2	14
CASSEGPQGTQYF	TGTGCCAGCAGCGAAGGACCCCAGGGGACCCAGTACTTC	NA	once	TRBJ2-5	TRBV11-3	13
CTSSQRVGGSYGYTF	TGCACCAGCAGCCAAAGAGTCGGGGGTAGCTATGGCTACACCTTC	NA	once	TRBJ1-2	TRBV1	15
CASSLEGGTSGDPYNEQFF	TGTGCCAGCAGCTTGGAGGGGGGGACTAGCGGGGACCCCTACAATGAGCAGTTCTTC	TRBD2	NA	TRBJ2-1	TRBV5-5	19
CASRSQAGTDTQYF	TGTGCCAGTAGGTCGCAGGCGGGTACAGATACGCAGTATTTT	NA	NA	TRBJ2-3	TRBV19	14
CATIRGGRRPNTEAFF	TGTGCCACCATAAGGGGAGGTCGACGACCGAACACTGAAGCTTTCTTT	NA	NA	TRBJ1-1	TRBV24-1	16
CASSSLLARETQYF	TGTGCCAGCAGTTCCCTACTAGCGAGAGAGACCCAGTACTTC	TRBD2	NA	TRBJ2-5	TRBV27	14
CASSFLAGDSDTQYF	TGTGCCAGCAGCTTCTTAGCGGGAGATTCAGATACGCAGTATTTT	TRBD2	NA	TRBJ2-3	TRBV5-5	15
CASRPSIAGGPTDTQYF	TGTGCCAGCAGACCCTCCATAGCGGGAGGGCCGACAGATACGCAGTATTTT	TRBD2	once	TRBJ2-3	TRBV2	17
CASSSDTTAYEQYF	TGTGCCAGCAGCTCGGACACCACTGCCTACGAGCAGTACTTC	NA	NA	TRBJ2-7	TRBV27	14
CASSLMGLAGGGETQYF	TGTGCCAGCAGTTTAATGGGACTAGCGGGGGGGGGTGAGACCCAGTACTTC	TRBD2	NA	TRBJ2-5	TRBV27	17
CASSESGDNSPLHF	TGCGCCAGCAGTGAGTCAGGGGATAATTCACCCCTCCACTTT	NA	NA	TRBJ1-6	TRBV10-1	14
CASSQGTEDYGYTF	TGCGCCAGCAGCCAAGGGACAGAAGACTATGGCTACACCTTC	TRBD1	NA	TRBJ1-2	TRBV5-1	14
CASGGRWGSDEQYF	TGTGCTAGTGGTGGCCGGTGGGGCTCGGATGAGCAGTACTTC	NA	NA	TRBJ2-7	TRBV12-5	14
CASSQDRDRSSYEQYF	TGTGCCAGCAGCCAAGACCGGGACAGAAGTTCCTACGAGCAGTACTTC	TRBD1	NA	TRBJ2-7	TRBV3-1/TRBV3-2	16
CASSLDILGPNEQFF	TGTGCCAGCAGCTTGGACATACTAGGACCCAATGAGCAGTTCTTC	NA	once	TRBJ2-1	TRBV5-8	15
CASSALNGGFNQPQHF	TGTGCCAGCAGCGCACTAAATGGAGGGTTCAATCAGCCCCAGCATTTT	NA	few	TRBJ1-5	TRBV7-8	16
CASSMKGGSNQPQHF	TGTGCCAGTAGTATGAAAGGGGGTAGCAATCAGCCCCAGCATTTT	NA	NA	TRBJ1-5	TRBV19	15
CASSLVRGTGELFF	TGTGCCAGCAGCCTGGTTAGAGGCACCGGGGAGCTGTTTTTT	NA	NA	TRBJ2-2	TRBV5-6	14
CASSPENTGIEQYF	TGTGCCAGCAGCCCAGAAAATACAGGGATCGAGCAGTACTTC	NA	NA	TRBJ2-7	TRBV7-9	14
CASSVGRDREQPQHF	TGTGCCAGCAGCGTAGGGAGGGACAGGGAGCAGCCCCAGCATTTT	TRBD1	NA	TRBJ1-5	TRBV9	15
CASSLEGSGRAQTQYF	TGCGCCAGCAGCTTGGAGGGTAGCGGGAGGGCGCAGACCCAGTACTTC	TRBD2	NA	TRBJ2-5	TRBV5-1	16
CASTRQDNYGYTF	TGTGCCAGCACGAGACAGGATAACTATGGCTACACCTTC	NA	NA	TRBJ1-2	TRBV2	13
CASSSPGQGAGANVLTF	TGTGCCAGCAGCTCGCCGGGACAGGGGGCTGGGGCCAACGTCCTGACTTTC	TRBD1	NA	TRBJ2-6	TRBV5-4	17
CASSRQGLLLAGNTIYF	TGCGCCAGCAGCCGACAGGGTCTACTTCTGGCTGGAAACACCATATATTTT	TRBD1	NA	TRBJ1-3	TRBV4-1	17
CASSPPTGVDGYTF	TGTGCCAGCTCACCACCCACAGGGGTTGATGGCTACACCTTC	TRBD1	NA	TRBJ1-2	TRBV18	14